This T cell receptor beta chain comes out of a study of shared clonotypes between healthy human individuals. CDR1 and CDR2 (germline): SGHVS, FQNEAQ. Trimming cost V 7 bases and J 0 bases, with 25 bases left between them. The CDR3 covers 18 residues. The table came from immunoSEQ multiplex PCR; TCRdb's copy has only in-frame clones and leaves some out. In the table there are 1,400,000 or so clones, 98% to 99% of which are singletons. The chain joins TRBV7-8 to TRBJ2-7, with no clear D. Sequences were obtained from naive CD4+ T cells sorted from blood. As for subset: CD45RA+ positively selected. This sequence was found in a man younger than 40 in good health. CDR3 in DNA: TGTGCCAGCACCCACTCCCCGAGCGCGCGGTCGAGCTCCTACGAGCAGTACTTC. Translation gives CASTHSPSARSSSYEQYF.